This T cell receptor beta chain was captured in a study of cytomegalovirus exposure and HLA in healthy donors. The wider study: Later analysis reported that the 110 or so validation repertoires shared the platform of the 500 to 750 first-cohort repertoires.

The table came from immunoSEQ multiplex PCR; TCRdb's copy has only in-frame clones and leaves some out. The table records about 170,000 clones, roughly 86% of them present only once. The donors were part of the roughly 130-subject validation cohort, which stood apart from the roughly 640-subject first cohort. This CDR3 has 15 amino acids. CDR1 MNHEY and CDR2 SVGAGI come from the germline V gene. V was trimmed by 0 bases and J by 5 bases, leaving 14 bases between them. This clonotype was obtained from a young woman in good health and CMV-seropositive. Sequencing was performed on PBMCs. The gene calls are TRBV6-5 and TRBJ2-7, with D perhaps TRBD1 (6 bases). Here the CDR3 reads CASSYSRQGRNEQYF. CDR3 coding DNA: TGTGCCAGCAGTTACTCGCGGCAGGGGCGAAACGAGCAGTACTTC.